This T cell receptor (beta chain) was obtained from a study of post-analysis software for immune sequencing data. Unique molecular identifiers were built into the TCR beta cDNA libraries. MiXCR, run by TCRdb on the PCR reads, gives a single entry per CDR3 protein. The repertoire holds about 680,000 distinct CDR3 sequences, with approximately 59% as singletons. Study findings and constraints: Five or six TRBV segments (TRBV5-6, TRBV5-1 and TRBV20-1 among them) occurred more frequently in patients than in controls. For normalized Chao1 diversity, multiple sclerosis patients scored significantly lower than controls did. Same-batch preparations were strongly co-clustered by F measure.

With regard to this clonotype: What it binds is unknown.

Germline-derived CDR1 and CDR2 are SQVTM and ANQGSEA. V dropped 5 bases and J dropped 8; count of bases not matched to a gene: 10. CDR3 length: 13 residues. This sequence joins TRBV29-1 and TRBJ1-2; 8 bases align to TRBD1. The clonotype was recovered from a girl aged 2 to 10 with multiple sclerosis. Material: blood. The CDR3 protein is CSVPRTGGGGYTF. In nucleotides, the CDR3 is TGCAGCGTTCCCCGAACAGGGGGGGGCGGCTACACCTTC. Full variable domain (remainder filled in from reference TRBV29-1 and TRBJ1-2): SAVISQKPSRDICQRGTSLTIQCQVDSQVTMMFWYRQQPGQSLTLIATANQGSEATYESGFVIDKFPISRPNLTFSTLTVSNMSPEDSSIYLCSVPRTGGGGYTFGSGTRLTVV.